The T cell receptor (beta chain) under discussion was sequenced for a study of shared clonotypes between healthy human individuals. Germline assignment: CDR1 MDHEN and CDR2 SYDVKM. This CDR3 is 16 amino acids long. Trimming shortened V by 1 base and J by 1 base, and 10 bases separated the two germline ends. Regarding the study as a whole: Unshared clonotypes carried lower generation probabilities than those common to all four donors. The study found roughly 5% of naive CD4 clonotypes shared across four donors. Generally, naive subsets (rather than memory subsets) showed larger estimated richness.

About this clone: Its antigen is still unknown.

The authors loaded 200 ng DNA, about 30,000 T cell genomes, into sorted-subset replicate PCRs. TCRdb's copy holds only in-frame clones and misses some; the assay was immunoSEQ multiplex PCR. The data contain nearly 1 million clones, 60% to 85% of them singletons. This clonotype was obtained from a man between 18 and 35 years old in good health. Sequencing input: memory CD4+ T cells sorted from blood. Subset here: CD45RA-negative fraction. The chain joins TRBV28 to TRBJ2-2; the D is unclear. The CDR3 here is CASSLYFSGNTGELFF. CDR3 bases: TGTGCCAGCAGTTTATATTTTTCAGGGAACACCGGGGAGCTGTTTTTT.